This TCR beta chain is drawn from a study of T cells after yellow fever vaccination. MiXCR was run by TCRdb on the 5' RACE reads, yielding one entry per CDR3 protein. Seen here are a few hundred thousand distinct CDR3 sequences, 6.5% to 8.5% observed once, and the top ten hold 15% to 20%. The clonotype originates from a man in his late teens or twenties who received the YFV17D yellow fever vaccine. The specimen was PBMCs, collected roughly 45 days after the first yellow fever vaccination.

CDR3 loop: CASYGTGNYGYTF. The DNA for the CDR3 is TGTGCCAGCTACGGGACCGGCAACTATGGCTACACCTTC. V usage is TRBV12-3 or TRBV12-4 and J usage is TRBJ1-2, with D tentatively TRBD1 (5 bases). With 8 bases removed from V and 2 bases from J, the gap between germline ends came to 12 bases. The CDR3 spans 13 residues.